Below are 14 T cell receptor beta chains sequenced from a single sample in a study of OX40 agonist ivuxolimab in advanced cancers. The library came from the immunoSEQ multiplex PCR assay. TCRdb obtained this table from immuneACCESS and retained in-frame rearrangements with V and J assigned. These tables miss some clones; where compared with another copy, unresolved V genes account for less than half of the shortfall, and the remainder is unexplained. The sample table shows some 53,000 clones, and 85% to 95% are seen once. The ten biggest clones cover roughly an eighth of the sample. The sequenced sample was CD4+ or CD8+ T cells sorted from blood, obtained in a trial of the OX40 agonist ivuxolimab. The receptor source for this set is an adult with an advanced solid tumor such as melanoma, head and neck, liver or kidney cancer.

The CDR3 reads CASSVTGERETQYF. As DNA, the CDR3 is TGTGCCAGCAGCGTAACGGGGGAAAGAGAGACCCAGTACTTC. The chain is built from TRBV9 and TRBJ2-5; maybe TRBD2 (6 bases). With 1 base removed from V and 4 bases from J, the gap between germline ends came to 11 bases. The CDR3 is 14 amino acids. The germline gives CDR1 SGDLS, CDR2 YYNGEE.

The CDR3 DNA is TGCAGCGACGTACGGACGCCAGTTGCTGGCTACACCTTC. Translating it yields CSDVRTPVAGYTF. V usage is TRBV29-1 and J usage is TRBJ1-2; no clear D gene. Germline V gene lookup returns CDR1 SQVTM and CDR2 ANQGSEA. Trimming stripped 7 bases from V and 7 bases from J, with 19 bases between. The CDR3 is 13 residues long.

The chain combines TRBV9 with TRBJ2-5, with 7 bases lining up with TRBD2. J lost 5 bases, V lost 1 base, and 5 bases had no gene match. The CDR3 extends over 14 amino acids. Germline V gene lookup returns CDR1 SGDLS and CDR2 YYNGEE. CDR3 protein: CASSVSGREETQYF. The CDR3 nucleotides read TGTGCCAGCAGCGTATCGGGGCGGGAGGAGACCCAGTACTTC.

The sample holds a few counts of this clone. This chain joins TRBV7-3 and TRBJ2-1; D not certain. Looked up from germline, CDR1 is SGHTA and CDR2 is FQGTGA. The CDR3 runs 12 residues. Trimming left V 1 base short and J 7 bases short, with 5 bases between. Written as DNA, the CDR3 is TGTGCCAGCAGCTTAAATGGGAATGAGCAGTTCTTC. It yields the protein CASSLNGNEQFF.

Here the CDR3 reads CASSLGADTDTQYF. The CDR3 nucleotides read TGTGCCAGCAGCTTGGGAGCGGATACAGATACGCAGTATTTT. The chain employs TRBV5-4 and TRBJ2-3; D might be TRBD2 (5 bases). V lost 0 bases and J 3 bases, leaving 8 bases between the germline ends. The CDR3 spans 14 residues. The germline V gene has CDR1 SGHNT and CDR2 YYREEE (reference sequence).

The chain uses TRBV19 and TRBJ2-5; a possible D gene is TRBD2 (5 bases). The V end was cut by 5 bases, the J end by 7 bases, with 14 bases between. Germline loops: CDR1 LNHDA, CDR2 SQIVND (reference sequence). The length of the CDR3 is 13 residues. The CDR3 DNA follows: TGTGCCAGTAGTCTCGCCGGGGAGATGACCCAGTACTTC. Translating gives CASSLAGEMTQYF. Filled out from reference TRBV19 and TRBJ2-5, the complete variable domain reads DGGITQSPKYLFRKEGQNVTLSCEQNLNHDAMYWYRQDPGQGLRLIYYSQIVNDFQKGDIAEGYSVSREKKESFPLTVTSAQKNPTAFYLCASSLAGEMTQYFGPGTRLLVL.

The chain couples TRBV13 to TRBJ1-1; 10 nucleotides line up with TRBD1. This CDR3 has 16 amino acids. Losses at the gene ends were 0 bases for V and 4 bases for J; bases not matched to a gene: 5. The germline gives CDR1 PRHDT, CDR2 FYEKMQ (reference sequence). The CDR3, as DNA: TGTGCCAGCAGCTTAGGGGGGACAGGGGCTGTCACTGAAGCTTTCTTT. This gives the protein CASSLGGTGAVTEAFF.

The chain joins TRBV27 to TRBJ2-3, with 7 bases matching TRBD2. Germline V gene lookup returns CDR1 MNHEY and CDR2 SMNVEV (reference sequence). The CDR3 is made up of 22 amino acids. The J segment lost 0 bases and the V segment lost 5 bases, leaving 26 bases of the junction unmatched. The CDR3 spells CASSPLTFYADTSASSTDTQYF. Here the CDR3 DNA reads TGTGCCAGCAGTCCGCTAACATTTTACGCCGACACTAGCGCCTCTAGCACAGATACGCAGTATTTT.

The J gene is TRBJ2-7, the V gene TRBV5-1, with D unresolved. The germline V gene has CDR1 SGHRS and CDR2 YFSETQ. The CDR3 has 12 amino acids. V dropped 0 bases and J dropped 5 bases, with 6 bases sitting between them. The CDR3 DNA sequence: TGCGCCAGCAGCTTGGTAGGGAACGAGCAGTACTTC. Translation gives CASSLVGNEQYF.

The rearrangement joins TRBV7-2 to TRBJ2-7; the match to TRBD1 covers 9 bases. Unmatched junction bases numbered 3, after V lost 0 bases and J lost 3 bases. Germline V gene sequence: CDR1 SGHTA, CDR2 FQGNSA. The CDR3 consists of 15 residues. The CDR3 DNA reads as TGTGCCAGCAGCTTAGCGGACAGGGGTAACTACGAGCAGTACTTC. Amino acid sequence: CASSLADRGNYEQYF.

The rearrangement links TRBV4-1 to TRBJ2-1; no clear D. Germline V CDR1 and CDR2: MGHRA, YSYEKL. The CDR3 has 15 residues. V was shortened by 1 base and J by 0 bases, with 7 bases between the two germline ends. This CDR3 is CASSQVADSYNEQFF. The CDR3 DNA follows: TGCGCCAGCAGCCAAGTAGCTGACTCCTACAATGAGCAGTTCTTC.

The chain combines TRBV5-6 with TRBJ2-7, with TRBD2 identical over 14 bases. Losses at the gene ends were 4 bases for V and 5 bases for J; bases not matched to a gene: 8. The CDR3 extends over 16 amino acids. Germline assignment: CDR1 SGHDT and CDR2 YYEEEE. The CDR3 DNA reads TGTGCCAGCAGCCCGGGACTAGCGGGAGCTTCGAACGAGCAGTACTTC. Translating gives CASSPGLAGASNEQYF.

V usage is TRBV15 and J usage is TRBJ2-7, with 9 positions matching TRBD1. Germline-derived CDR1 and CDR2 are LNHNV and YYDKDF (reference sequence). V shed 4 bases, J shed 4 bases, and the junction held 11 bases outside the gene matches. The CDR3 has 16 amino acids. The CDR3, as DNA: TGTGCCACCAGCACTCCTTCCGACAGGGGGTTTTACGAGCAGTACTTC. Translation: CATSTPSDRGFYEQYF.

The chain joins TRBV7-6 to TRBJ1-4; TRBD1 is a possible D gene (5 bases). Trimming took off 5 bases at V and 5 bases at J, with 15 bases between the two ends. Germline V lookup: CDR1 SGHVS, CDR2 FNYEAQ. The CDR3 totals 15 residues. CDR3 sequence reads: CASSKNEGRNEKLFF. CDR3 nucleotide sequence: TGTGCCAGCAGCAAGAACGAGGGACGAAATGAAAAACTGTTTTTT.